These 2 T cell receptor beta chains came from one sample sequenced in a study of Ad26.COV2.S vaccination and SARS-CoV-2 variants. The treatment here: over 15 received Ad26.COV2.S at low or high dose, single or two shots; roughly five received placebo; per-sample allocation not given. Samples came from day 63 after the first vaccine or placebo injection. Profiled with immunoSEQ multiplex PCR; TCRdb holds only in-frame clones, not every one. The data hold hundreds of thousands of clones, with 89% observed a single time. Material: peripheral blood, obtained in a trial of Ad26.COV2.S vaccine versus placebo. The receptors were gathered from a person aged 18-65 years who received the Ad26.COV2.S COVID-19 vaccine or a placebo.

This clone was picked up one time. The V and J genes are TRBV6-6 and TRBJ2-7; 9 bases fit TRBD1. Germline V CDR1 and CDR2: MNHNY, SVGAGI (reference sequence). This CDR3 contains 14 residues. V trimming: 7 bases; J trimming: 5 bases; junction bases outside the gene matches: 9. The CDR3 protein is CASNFRDRVHEQYF. CDR3 in DNA: TGTGCCAGCAACTTCCGGGACAGGGTCCACGAGCAGTACTTC.

This clone appeared a few times. The chain combines TRBV6-5 with TRBJ2-1; the match to TRBD1 covers 11 bases. This CDR3 is 15 amino acids long. V lost 2 bases and J lost 3; bases outside the gene matches: 0. Germline V CDR1 and CDR2: MNHEY, SVGAGI. CDR3 nucleotides: TGTGCCAGCAGTTACGGGACAGGGGGCTACAATGAGCAGTTCTTC. It yields the protein CASSYGTGGYNEQFF.